This TCR beta chain was profiled in a study of OX40 agonist ivuxolimab in advanced cancers. On the study more broadly: The group had a mean age of 60 years, ranged from 23 to 79, and was roughly 83% male. Study observations and caveats: With doses of 0.1 to 3.0 mg/kg, CD4+ and CD8+ blood T cells had undergone clonal expansion by week 6.

A note on this clone: What it binds is unknown.

The protocol was immunoSEQ multiplex PCR, while the TCRdb copy is restricted to in-frame clones and leaves out a portion. This table has about 82,000 clones, approximately 87% appearing once. Trimming took off 6 bases at V and 2 bases at J, with 22 bases between the two ends. The CDR3 has 17 residues. Sequenced here: CD4+ or CD8+ T cells sorted from blood, sampled in a trial of the OX40 agonist ivuxolimab. The source of this sequence is an adult with an advanced solid tumor such as melanoma, head and neck, liver or kidney cancer. The J gene is TRBJ1-1, the V gene TRBV23-1; no reliable D call. TRBV23-1 is flagged as an ORF with uncertain function. The CDR3 DNA sequence: TGCGCCAGCAGACCCCGGTGTGAGAGGCTTGACAACACTGAAGCTTTCTTT. This translates into CASRPRCERLDNTEAFF.